The 25 T cell receptor beta chains below all came from one sample that was sequenced in a study of blood T cell repertoires in COVID-19 (dated by TCRdb to about 2020). Library preparation used the immunoSEQ multiplex PCR assay. The immuneACCESS repertoire file appears here via TCRdb, limited to in-frame rearrangements. These files lack a portion of the clones; in checked studies, under half of the deficit traces to unresolved V genes, and the cause of the others is not known. The sample contains about 210,000 clones, 80% to 90% of them found a single time. About 2.3% of the sample lies in the top ten. Sequencing used peripheral blood. These receptors came from a woman aged 40 to 55 with active or convalescent COVID-19.

The CDR3 region has the DNA TGTGCCAGCAGCTTTTGGCGGGAGAACACCGGGGAGCTGTTTTTT. It specifies CASSFWRENTGELFF. The gene calls are TRBV7-9 and TRBJ2-2; possibly TRBD2 for D (6 bases). The CDR3 spans 15 residues. V lost 3 bases, J lost 1 base, and 9 bases lay in between. Germline loops: CDR1 SEHNR, CDR2 FQNEAQ (reference sequence).

The V gene is TRBV10-3, the J gene TRBJ1-5, with D possibly TRBD1 on 6 matching bases. V was clipped by 7 bases and J by 0 bases, with 25 bases between them. The CDR3 spans 19 residues. Per germline, CDR1 ENHRY and CDR2 SYGVKD. In nucleotides, the CDR3 is TGTGCCATCAACGGCTGGATCGCAGGGGCCGGTTATAGCAATCAGCCCCAGCATTTT. Translating gives CAINGWIAGAGYSNQPQHF.

This clone is a singleton in its sample. V gene TRBV27 combines with J gene TRBJ2-2; 7 positions agree with TRBD1. V was pared by 6 bases and J by 7 bases, with 5 bases of the junction left unmatched. The germline gives CDR1 MNHEY, CDR2 SMNVEV (reference sequence). The CDR3 sequence is 13 residues long. CDR3 amino acids: CASRLGTDGELFF. CDR3 DNA sequence: TGTGCCAGCAGACTTGGGACAGACGGGGAGCTGTTTTTT.

The rearrangement joins TRBV9 to TRBJ2-1; 8 nucleotides agree with TRBD2. CDR3 length equals 17 residues. The J segment lost 9 bases and the V segment lost 0 bases, leaving 14 bases of the junction unmatched. Per the germline V gene, CDR1 is SGDLS and CDR2 is YYNGEE. CDR3 region: CASSVAPRGRGAAEQFF. The DNA for the CDR3 is TGTGCCAGCAGCGTAGCTCCCCGGGGGCGGGGGGCGGCTGAGCAGTTCTTC.

V and J are TRBV4-1 and TRBJ2-3, with a tentative D call TRBD2 (6 bases). This CDR3 is 14 amino acids long. Trimming took 1 base from V and 5 from J, leaving 10 bases between them. The germline V gene encodes CDR1 MGHRA and CDR2 YSYEKL. CDR3 bases: TGCGCCAGCAGCCAAGTAGGAGGGGTAGATACGCAGTATTTT. This translates into CASSQVGGVDTQYF.

The chain recombines TRBV7-2 with TRBJ1-4; D gene ambiguous. V was trimmed by 1 base and J by 8 bases, leaving 8 bases between them. The CDR3 has 13 amino acids. Germline lookup yields CDR1 SGHTA and CDR2 FQGNSA. CDR3: CASSLEPLEKLFF. The CDR3, as DNA: TGTGCCAGCAGCTTAGAGCCTCTGGAAAAACTGTTTTTT.

The chain carries TRBV28 and TRBJ1-2; D perhaps matches TRBD1 (6 bases). CDR1 is MDHEN, CDR2 SYDVKM, per germline. Trimming took 5 bases from V and 8 from J, leaving 15 bases between them. This CDR3 has 13 residues. The CDR3 coding sequence is TGTGCCAGCAGTCCACAGGGAACTGGAGGCTACACCTTC. Its translation: CASSPQGTGGYTF.

This chain uses TRBV13 with TRBJ1-2, with 7 bases aligning to TRBD1. V shed 1 base and J 5 bases; nucleotides not matched to a gene: 7. Germline CDR1 PRHDT, CDR2 FYEKMQ (reference sequence). This CDR3 spans 15 amino acids. The CDR3 nucleotides are TGTGCCAGCAGCTTAGTGAGGGGGCAAGGGTATGGCTACACCTTC. This sequence encodes CASSLVRGQGYGYTF.

In its sample, this clone was seen many times. This sequence joins TRBV24-1 and TRBJ2-1; 8 positions match TRBD2. The V and J ends lost 3 bases and 8 bases, in that order; junction bases with no gene match: 14. Germline V CDR1 and CDR2: KGHDR, SFDVKD. The CDR3 sequence is 17 residues long. As DNA, the CDR3 is TGTGCCACCAGTGATCCCCGGGCGGGAGGCGGCGGCTATGAGCAGTTCTTC. Its protein is CATSDPRAGGGGYEQFF.

The chain employs TRBV19 and TRBJ1-4, with 8 positions matching TRBD1. Germline assignment: CDR1 LNHDA and CDR2 SQIVND (reference sequence). CDR3 size: 14 residues. J lost 11 bases, V lost 5 bases, and 10 bases had no gene match. CDR3: CASSVGQAPRKLFF. For the CDR3, the DNA is TGTGCCAGTAGTGTGGGACAGGCGCCTCGGAAACTGTTTTTT.

This clone has just a few counts. The chain links TRBV29-1 to TRBJ2-1; unclear D gene. Germline CDR1 SQVTM, CDR2 ANQGSEA. The CDR3 has 10 residues. V was cut by 4 bases and J by 10 bases, with 8 bases left in between. The CDR3, as DNA: TGCAGCGTTGCAACATTCGAGCAGTTCTTC. Amino acid sequence: CSVATFEQFF.

The chain carries TRBV6-5 and TRBJ1-2; D is uncertain. The CDR3 sequence is 13 residues long. The germline V gene encodes CDR1 MNHEY and CDR2 SVGAGI. The V and J ends lost 6 bases and 4 bases respectively, with 12 bases between them. The CDR3: CASSYKAVYGYTF. The CDR3, as DNA: TGTGCCAGCAGCTATAAAGCGGTCTATGGCTACACCTTC.

The chain links TRBV7-6 to TRBJ2-1; 7 nucleotides match TRBD2. The germline CDR1 and CDR2 sequences are SGHVS and FNYEAQ. V lost 0 bases and J lost 2; bases outside the gene matches: 4. The CDR3 runs 16 residues. CDR3 bases: TGTGCCAGCAGCTTAGCCCCGGGAGGAACCTACAATGAGCAGTTCTTC. Its protein is CASSLAPGGTYNEQFF.

A word on this clone: Distinct nucleotide sequences in the sample also encode this CDR3. V is TRBV7-9 and J is TRBJ1-3, with 7 bases fitting TRBD1. Germline lookup yields CDR1 SEHNR and CDR2 FQNEAQ (reference sequence). The CDR3 covers 14 residues. V lost 2 bases and J lost 2; bases outside the gene matches: 0. CDR3 residues: CASSLQGAGNTIYF. The CDR3 DNA reads TGTGCCAGCAGCTTACAGGGGGCTGGAAACACCATATATTTT.

This clone was recorded a few times. The J gene is TRBJ2-1, the V gene TRBV24-1, with TRBD2 matching 16 bases. The ends lost 4 bases at V and 5 bases at J; junction bases unmatched: 4. The V gene's germline CDR1 is KGHDR and CDR2 SFDVKD. The CDR3 has 17 amino acids. The CDR3 protein is CATSDPGTSGRDNEQFF. CDR3 nucleotide sequence: TGTGCCACCAGTGACCCAGGGACTAGCGGGAGGGACAATGAGCAGTTCTTC.

The V gene is TRBV30, the J gene TRBJ1-4; a possible D gene is TRBD1 (5 bases). Germline CDR1 is GTSNPN and CDR2 is SVGIG (reference sequence). V gave up 0 bases and J gave up 7 bases, with 12 bases separating them. CDR3 length equals 14 residues. In DNA form, the CDR3 reads TGTGCCTGGAGTGTTTCACAGGACCGTGAAAAACTGTTTTTT. It codes for CAWSVSQDREKLFF.

The chain joins TRBV11-3 to TRBJ1-1; 8 bases agree with TRBD1. The CDR3 length is 14 residues. The J segment lost 5 bases and the V segment lost 5 bases, leaving 7 bases of the junction unmatched. Germline V gene data show CDR1 as SGHNT and CDR2 as YENEEA. CDR3 protein: CASSPDRGGTEAFF. DNA of the CDR3: TGTGCCAGCAGCCCAGACAGGGGAGGGACTGAAGCTTTCTTT.

V gene TRBV28 combines with J gene TRBJ2-3; 10 nucleotides line up with TRBD2. The CDR3 runs to 17 residues. J lost 4 bases, V lost 4 bases, and 11 bases had no gene match. Germline loops: CDR1 MDHEN, CDR2 SYDVKM. CDR3 loop: CASSSQRGGLGADTQYF. CDR3 in DNA: TGTGCCAGCAGTTCCCAGCGGGGGGGCCTAGGCGCAGATACGCAGTATTTT. Together with reference TRBV28 and TRBJ2-3, the CDR3 gives the full variable domain: DVKVTQSSRYLVKRTGEKVFLECVQDMDHENMFWYRQDPGLGLRLIYFSYDVKMKEKGDIPEGYSVSREKKERFSLILESASTNQTSMYLCASSSQRGGLGADTQYFGPGTRLTVL.

The chain combines TRBV4-1 with TRBJ1-1, with D hard to call. The V end was cut by 5 bases, the J end by 0 bases, with 10 bases between. From germline, CDR1 is MGHRA and CDR2 YSYEKL. The CDR3 totals 14 residues. The CDR3 coding sequence is TGCGCCAGCAGCTATTCTGGGCTGAACACTGAAGCTTTCTTT. Translating gives CASSYSGLNTEAFF.

This clone occurred a few times. V and J are TRBV11-3 and TRBJ1-1; unclear D gene. V lost 4 bases and J 3 bases, leaving 9 bases between the germline ends. The germline CDR1 and CDR2 sequences are SGHNT and YENEEA. The CDR3 runs to 13 residues. The CDR3 nucleotides read TGTGCCAGCAGCTCACTGTCGGACACTGAAGCTTTCTTT. Amino acids: CASSSLSDTEAFF.

The chain recombines TRBV7-2 with TRBJ1-5; 7 bases are shared with TRBD1. With 6 bases clipped from V and 3 bases from J, the junction kept 8 bases outside the gene matches. Germline CDR1 is SGHTA and CDR2 is FQGNSA. This CDR3 is 15 amino acids long. The CDR3 DNA follows: TGTGCCAGCAGGCCCGACGGACAGGTCAATCAGCCCCAGCATTTT. Amino acids: CASRPDGQVNQPQHF.

The V gene is TRBV30, the J gene TRBJ2-7; 11 bases align to TRBD2. The germline gives CDR1 GTSNPN, CDR2 SVGIG (reference sequence). The CDR3 is made up of 13 amino acids. J lost 6 bases, V lost 0 bases, and 1 base had no gene match. The CDR3 bases are TGTGCCTGGAGTGTGCTAGCGGGGGGCGAGCAGTACTTC. Its translation is CAWSVLAGGEQYF.

The CDR3 protein is CASSQRTVGVLNEQFF. DNA of the CDR3: TGCGCCAGCAGCCAACGGACGGTGGGAGTTTTGAATGAGCAGTTCTTC. The chain joins TRBV4-1 to TRBJ2-1; TRBD2 is a possible D gene (5 bases). This CDR3 is 16 amino acids long. In germline, CDR1 is MGHRA, CDR2 YSYEKL. Trimming stripped 2 bases from V and 7 bases from J, with 18 bases between.

Here the CDR3 reads CASSLQNYGYTF. CDR3 coding DNA: TGTGCCAGCAGCTTACAGAACTATGGCTACACCTTC. The gene calls are TRBV28 and TRBJ1-2; no firm D call. CDR3 length equals 12 residues. Germline CDR1 MDHEN, CDR2 SYDVKM. V was shortened by 6 bases and J by 2 bases, with 7 bases between the two germline ends.

The chain recombines TRBV5-1 with TRBJ1-1, with D perhaps TRBD1 (5 bases). CDR3 length: 15 amino acids. CDR1 SGHRS and CDR2 YFSETQ come from the germline V gene. V was clipped by 2 bases and J by 0 bases, with 11 bases between them. The CDR3 reads CASSFFGGVNTEAFF. CDR3 coding DNA: TGCGCCAGCAGCTTTTTTGGGGGGGTGAACACTGAAGCTTTCTTT.